The TCR beta chain under discussion was sequenced for a study of T cells in Graves' hyperthyroidism and ophthalmopathy. Germline CDR1 is MDHEN and CDR2 is SYDVKM. The CDR3 covers 16 residues. This clonotype was picked up a small number of times. At one end, the junction sequence differs from germline, possibly due to a read error. TCR beta CDR3 sequences were amplified from RNA transcripts. Carried out on the TCR CDR3, a first-round RT-PCR used the HTBI primer set. Each CDR3 protein gets one entry after TCRdb re-called the multiplex PCR reads with MiXCR. The sample lists 600,000 or so distinct CDR3 sequences; roughly 15% were seen once.

This chain uses TRBV28 with TRBJ2-2; perhaps TRBD1 as D (5 bases). The TCR originated in a woman in her 30s with Graves' hyperthyroidism. Sequencing used blood. This CDR3 reads CASGLVVGPGSGELFF. As DNA, the CDR3 is TGTGCCAGCGGTTTAGTGGTGGGGCCAGGTTCCGGGGAGCTGTTTTTT.